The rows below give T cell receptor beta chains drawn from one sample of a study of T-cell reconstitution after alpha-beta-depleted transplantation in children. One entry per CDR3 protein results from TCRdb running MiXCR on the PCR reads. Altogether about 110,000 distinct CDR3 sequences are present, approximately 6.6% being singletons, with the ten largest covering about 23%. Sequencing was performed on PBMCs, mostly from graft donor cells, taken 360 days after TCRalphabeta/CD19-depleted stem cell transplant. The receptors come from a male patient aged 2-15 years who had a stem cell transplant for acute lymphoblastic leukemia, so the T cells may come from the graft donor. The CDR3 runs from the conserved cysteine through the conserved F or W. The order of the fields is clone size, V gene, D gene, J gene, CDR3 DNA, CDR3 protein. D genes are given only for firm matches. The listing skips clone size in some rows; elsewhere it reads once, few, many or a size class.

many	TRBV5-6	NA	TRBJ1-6	TGTGCCAGCGGTCGCGGGTATTCACCCCTCCACTTT	CASGRGYSPLHF
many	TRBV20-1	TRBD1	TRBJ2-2	TGCAGTGCTAGGAGGGGGCCGGGAACCGGGGAGCTGTTTTTT	CSARRGPGTGELFF
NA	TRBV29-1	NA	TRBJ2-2	TGCATAGTTGGGGGGTGGACCGGGGAGCTGTTTTTT	CIVGGWTGELFF
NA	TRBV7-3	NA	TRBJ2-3	TGTGCCAGCAGGTTGGACTATACGCAGTATTTT	CASRLDYTQYF
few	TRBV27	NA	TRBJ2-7	TGTGCCAGCAGTCTTAGTCGACCTTCCTCCTACGAGCAGTACTTC	CASSLSRPSSYEQYF
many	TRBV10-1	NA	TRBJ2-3	TGCGCCAGCAGTGAGGGAGGCACAGATACGCAGTATTTT	CASSEGGTDTQYF
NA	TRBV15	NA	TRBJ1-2	TGTGCCACCAGCAGAGATCGTGGACAGCGCCAGGATGGCTACACCTTC	CATSRDRGQRQDGYTF
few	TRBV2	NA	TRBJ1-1	TGTGCCAGTCCCACCGGTGTGAACACTGAAGCTTTCTTT	CASPTGVNTEAFF
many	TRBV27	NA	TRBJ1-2	TGTGCCAGCAGTTTATCAGCGGTTTCTAACTATGGCTACACCTTC	CASSLSAVSNYGYTF
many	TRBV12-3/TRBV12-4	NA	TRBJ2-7	TGTGCCAGCAGTTTTTCTACTTACAGGGATGCTTGGGAGCAGTACTTC	CASSFSTYRDAWEQYF
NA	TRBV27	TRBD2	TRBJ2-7	TGTGCCAGCAGTTCCGGGACTAGCGTTTACGAGCAGTACTTC	CASSSGTSVYEQYF
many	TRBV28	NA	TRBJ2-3	TGTGCCAGCAGTTTATCGGCTAACACAGATACGCAGTATTTT	CASSLSANTDTQYF
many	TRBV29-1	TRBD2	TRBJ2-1	TGCAGCGTTGAGACAGGATCGAGACTAGCGGGAGCGGGGGGGGAGTTCTTC	CSVETGSRLAGAGGEFF
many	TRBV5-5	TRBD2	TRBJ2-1	TGTGCCAGCAGCTTAGTATTAGCGGGAGGGAAAATCGGTGAGCAGTTCTTC	CASSLVLAGGKIGEQFF
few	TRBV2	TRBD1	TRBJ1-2	TGTGCCAGCACCGACAGGGTTGGCTATGGCTACACCTTC	CASTDRVGYGYTF
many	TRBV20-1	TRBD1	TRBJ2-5	TGCAGTGCTAACCCACAGGGGGCTGGGGAGACCCAGTACTTC	CSANPQGAGETQYF
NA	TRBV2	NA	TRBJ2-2	TGTACCTTCTGTTCATCCCGAATTGGACACTTTGGGGGCACCGGGGAGCTGTTTTTT	CTFCSSRIGHFGGTGELFF
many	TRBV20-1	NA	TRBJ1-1	TGCAGTGCTAGAGGGGCAGCTCTGAACACTGAAGCTTTCTTT	CSARGAALNTEAFF
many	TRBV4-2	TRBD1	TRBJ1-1	TGTGCCAGCAGCCAAGAAACGCAGGGGGGGACTGAAGCTTTCTTT	CASSQETQGGTEAFF
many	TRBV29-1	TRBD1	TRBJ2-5	TGCAGCGTTCTGACAGGGAGAGCGACCCAGTACTTC	CSVLTGRATQYF
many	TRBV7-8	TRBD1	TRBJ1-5	TGTGCCAGCACCTGGGGCCCGGGACAGGCCTTATACAATCAGCCCCAGCATTTT	CASTWGPGQALYNQPQHF
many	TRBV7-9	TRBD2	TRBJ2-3	TGTGCCAGCAGCAGATACACTCGGGGGGCAGATACGCAGTATTTT	CASSRYTRGADTQYF
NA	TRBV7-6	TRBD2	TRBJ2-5	TGTGCTAGCAGCTTAGATCGGTCGATGCGGGAGGGCAAGGTTGGAAGTGAGACCCAGTACTTC	CASSLDRSMREGKVGSETQYF
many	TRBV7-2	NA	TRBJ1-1	TGTGCCAGCAGCTTACGAGGACACACGAACACTGAAGCTTTCTTT	CASSLRGHTNTEAFF
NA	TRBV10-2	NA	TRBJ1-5	TGCGCCAGCAGTTTGGACAGCCCTAATCAGCCCCAGCATTTT	CASSLDSPNQPQHF
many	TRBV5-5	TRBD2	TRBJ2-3	TGTGCCAGCAGCTCAGTAGCGGGGGCTAGCACAGATACGCAGTATTTT	CASSSVAGASTDTQYF
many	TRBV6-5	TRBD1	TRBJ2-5	TGTGCCAGCAGTTACTCGCGACAGGGGGCGCGGGAGACCCAGTACTTC	CASSYSRQGARETQYF
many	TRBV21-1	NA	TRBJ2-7	TGTGCCAGCAGCAAAGGGGCGACCCACTTC	CASSKGATHF
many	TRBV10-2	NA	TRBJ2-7	TGTGCCAGCGGCTACGAGCAGTACTTC	CASGYEQYF
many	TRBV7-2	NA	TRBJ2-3	TGTGCCAGCAGCTTAGACCTCACGCAGGATACGCAGTATTTT	CASSLDLTQDTQYF
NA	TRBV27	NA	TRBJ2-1	TGTGCCAGCAGTTTAGGGCCAGCCGCCTACAATGAGCAGTTCTTC	CASSLGPAAYNEQFF
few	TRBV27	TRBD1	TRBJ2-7	TGTGCCAGCAGTCCCTTTGGGACAGGAAGCGAGCAGTACTTC	CASSPFGTGSEQYF
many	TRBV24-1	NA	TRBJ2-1	TGTGCCACCAGTGACGAGAGGGCGGATGCACGGGATTTC	CATSDERADARDF
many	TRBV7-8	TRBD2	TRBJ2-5	TGTGCCAGCAGGGGGGGACTAGCCCTCGGAGAGACCCAGTACTTC	CASRGGLALGETQYF
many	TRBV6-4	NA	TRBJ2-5	TGTGCCCAGGCAGCTCAAGAGACCCAGTACTTC	CAQAAQETQYF
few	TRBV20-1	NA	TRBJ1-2	TGCAGTGCTAAAGGCCGGAGCCCCTCCTACACCTTC	CSAKGRSPSYTF
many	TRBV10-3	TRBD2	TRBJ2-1	TGTGCCATCAGTGAGCCTAGCGGGAGGGAATCCTACAATGAGCAGTTCTTC	CAISEPSGRESYNEQFF